A selection of T cell receptor beta chains follows, all from one sample in a study of cytomegalovirus exposure and HLA in healthy donors. Data came from immunoSEQ multiplex PCR; TCRdb stores just in-frame clones and leaves some out. The sample includes roughly 100,000 clones, about 69% seen only once; the top ten take approximately 1.2%. Material: PBMCs. These receptors were obtained from a man aged 35-49 years in good health and CMV-seronegative. Each CDR3 is given with its conserved first and last residue. D genes are given only for firm matches. Clone size is given for some rows only: seen once, a few or many times, or a class if the clone is expanded.

d_gene	abundance	j_gene	v_gene	CDR3aa	CDR3nt
TRBD1	-	TRBJ1-2	TRBV11-2	CASSPAGTASNYGYTF	TGTGCCAGCAGCCCCGCCGGGACAGCCTCTAACTATGGCTACACCTTC
TRBD1	-	TRBJ1-2	TRBV11-3	CASSSTGQGYYGYTF	TGTGCCAGCAGTTCGACGGGACAGGGGTACTATGGCTACACCTTC
-	-	TRBJ1-5	TRBV19	CASSLRQGNQPQHF	TGTGCCAGTAGTCTTCGACAGGGCAATCAGCCCCAGCATTTT
-	-	TRBJ1-6	TRBV7-2	CASSYGTNNSPLHF	TGTGCCAGCAGCTACGGGACAAATAATTCACCCCTCCACTTT
TRBD2	few	TRBJ2-1	TRBV29-1	CSVGHLVAGVRNEQFF	TGCAGCGTGGGGCATTTAGTGGCGGGAGTTCGAAATGAGCAGTTCTTC
-	-	TRBJ2-3	TRBV7-9	CSSSPAGLGTDTQYF	TGTTCCAGCAGCCCAGCGGGTTTGGGGACAGATACGCAGTATTTT
-	-	TRBJ1-1	TRBV9	CASSVGQGWVDTEAFF	TGTGCCAGCAGCGTAGGTCAGGGCTGGGTAGACACTGAAGCTTTCTTT
-	once	TRBJ2-2	TRBV2	CASSLSGTTNTGELFF	TGTGCCAGCAGTCTATCAGGGACAACGAACACCGGGGAGCTGTTTTTT
-	-	TRBJ2-7	TRBV19	CASQYAAGTYEQYF	TGTGCCAGTCAGTATGCGGCGGGGACCTACGAGCAGTACTTC
TRBD2	-	TRBJ2-7	TRBV27	CASSRYMGDYSYEQYF	TGTGCCAGCAGCCGTTATATGGGGGACTACTCCTACGAGCAGTACTTC
-	-	TRBJ1-2	TRBV28	CASRIQGPYGYTF	TGTGCCAGCAGGATACAGGGCCCGTATGGCTACACCTTC
TRBD2	-	TRBJ2-7	TRBV5-4	CASSQDPSGGAYEQYF	TGTGCCAGCAGCCAAGATCCTAGCGGGGGGGCTTATGAGCAGTACTTC
-	-	TRBJ1-6	TRBV5-4	CASSAQTAYNSPLHF	TGTGCCAGCAGCGCACAGACAGCCTATAATTCACCCCTCCACTTT
TRBD1	-	TRBJ2-1	TRBV4-1	CASSFTLGQGSPEQFF	TGCGCCAGCAGCTTCACTTTAGGACAGGGGAGTCCTGAGCAGTTCTTC
TRBD2	few	TRBJ2-7	TRBV7-9	CASTPRGTSGVFSYEQYF	TGTGCCAGCACCCCACGGGGGACTAGCGGGGTTTTTTCCTACGAGCAGTACTTC
-	-	TRBJ1-2	TRBV6-5	CASSPRQGWSYGYTF	TGTGCCAGCAGTCCCCGGCAGGGATGGAGCTATGGCTACACCTTC
TRBD2	-	TRBJ2-7	TRBV27	CASSEIRQVLAGGTYEQYF	TGTGCCAGCAGCGAAATCCGTCAGGTCCTAGCGGGAGGGACCTACGAGCAGTACTTC
TRBD1	-	TRBJ1-1	TRBV5-5	CASSSSMRQGFIKAFF	TGTGCCAGCAGCTCCTCGATGAGACAGGGCTTTATTAAAGCTTTCTTT
TRBD1	-	TRBJ2-7	TRBV4-3	CASSQGHRGIDEQYF	TGCGCCAGCAGCCAAGGGCACAGGGGGATCGACGAGCAGTACTTC
-	-	TRBJ1-1	TRBV4-2	CASSQDGGWNTEAFF	TGTGCCAGCAGCCAAGACGGAGGGTGGAACACCGAAGCTTTCTTT
TRBD1	-	TRBJ1-2	TRBV27	CASSPGGGGYTF	TGTGCCAGCAGTCCAGGGGGTGGAGGCTACACCTTC
-	-	TRBJ2-1	TRBV11-2	CASSPITGRKLMEQFF	TGTGCCAGCAGCCCCATTACAGGGCGTAAGTTGATGGAGCAGTTCTTC
TRBD2	-	TRBJ2-5	TRBV2	CASSEITGLAIETQYF	TGTGCCAGCAGTGAAATAACGGGACTAGCGATTGAGACCCAGTACTTC
-	-	TRBJ1-1	TRBV4-1	CASSQDLWQGEAFF	TGCGCCAGCAGCCAAGATCTGTGGCAGGGTGAAGCTTTCTTT
-	-	TRBJ2-7	TRBV27	CASTPFGSGTYEQYF	TGTGCCAGCACCCCTTTTGGGAGCGGAACCTACGAGCAGTACTTC
TRBD2	-	TRBJ2-5	TRBV6-1	CASSGSGGSEETQYF	TGTGCCAGCAGTGGATCGGGCGGGAGCGAAGAGACCCAGTACTTC
-	-	TRBJ1-1	TRBV6-5	CASSYSPGGGTEAFF	TGTGCCAGCAGTTACTCTCCAGGAGGCGGGACTGAAGCTTTCTTT
-	-	TRBJ1-5	TRBV6-6	CASSYAGALVNQPQHF	TGTGCCAGCAGTTACGCGGGGGCCCTTGTTAATCAGCCCCAGCATTTT
TRBD2	-	TRBJ2-1	TRBV7-3	CASSLAGASYNEQFF	TGTGCCAGCAGCCTAGCGGGGGCTTCCTACAATGAGCAGTTCTTC
TRBD1	few	TRBJ2-1	TRBV6-6	CAVRGTGFDEQFF	TGTGCCGTCCGGGGGACAGGGTTCGATGAGCAGTTCTTC
-	-	TRBJ1-5	TRBV29-1	CSVGQGEHQPQHF	TGCAGCGTTGGCCAGGGTGAGCATCAGCCCCAGCATTTT
-	once	TRBJ1-2	TRBV28	CASYQGLGYTF	TGTGCCAGCTATCAGGGCCTTGGCTACACCTTC
TRBD2	-	TRBJ2-1	TRBV13	CASSFLLAGAHEQFF	TGTGCCAGCAGCTTTCTCCTAGCGGGTGCCCATGAGCAGTTCTTC
TRBD1	-	TRBJ2-7	TRBV11-3	CASRYTGAPSYEQYF	TGTGCCAGCAGGTATACAGGGGCCCCCTCCTACGAGCAGTACTTC
TRBD2	once	TRBJ2-7	TRBV13	CASSPRTSGEQYF	TGTGCCAGCAGCCCCAGGACTAGCGGCGAGCAGTACTTC
-	-	TRBJ1-2	TRBV29-1	CSVAPGEFNYGYTF	TGCAGCGTTGCGCCCGGGGAATTTAACTATGGCTACACCTTC
TRBD1	-	TRBJ2-1	TRBV7-6	CAGGSQGDEQFF	TGTGCCGGGGGGTCACAGGGGGATGAGCAGTTCTTC
-	-	TRBJ1-1	TRBV4-1	CASSLREKGGLNTEAFF	TGCGCCAGCAGCCTCCGGGAAAAAGGAGGGTTGAACACTGAAGCTTTCTTT
-	-	TRBJ2-7	TRBV7-2	CASSLEQSYEQYF	TGTGCCAGCAGCTTAGAACAGTCCTACGAGCAGTACTTC
TRBD1	-	TRBJ1-2	TRBV28	CASTTGGTGSYGYTF	TGTGCCAGCACCACGGGGGGGACAGGGTCCTATGGCTACACCTTC
-	once	TRBJ2-5	TRBV6-6	CASSYSGPLPQETQYF	TGTGCCAGCAGTTACTCGGGGCCCCTCCCGCAAGAGACCCAGTACTTC
-	-	TRBJ1-2	TRBV19	CASNSAGWDGYTF	TGTGCCAGTAACTCCGCAGGGTGGGATGGCTACACCTTC
TRBD2	medium-sized	TRBJ2-3	TRBV4-2	CASSQDRAGGPDTQYF	TGTGCCAGCAGCCAAGATCGAGCGGGGGGGCCAGATACGCAGTATTTT
TRBD1	-	TRBJ1-1	TRBV6-1	CASRTGGYTEAFF	TGTGCCAGCAGAACAGGGGGCTACACTGAAGCTTTCTTT
-	few	TRBJ1-2	TRBV4-3	CASSQDPMRGGGYTF	TGCGCCAGCAGCCAAGATCCCATGCGGGGAGGAGGCTACACCTTC
-	few	TRBJ2-7	TRBV11-2	CASSLGAGAVYEQYF	TGTGCCAGCAGCTTAGGTGCAGGGGCGGTCTACGAGCAGTACTTC
TRBD2	-	TRBJ2-7	TRBV2	CASIPGLARSYEQYF	TGTGCCAGCATCCCGGGACTAGCGCGCTCCTACGAGCAGTACTTC
-	-	TRBJ2-3	TRBV13	CASSLGGRGIDTQYF	TGTGCCAGCAGCTTAGGCGGGAGAGGGATAGATACGCAGTATTTT
-	-	TRBJ2-7	TRBV30	CAWSVLYEQYF	TGTGCCTGGAGTGTCCTGTACGAGCAGTACTTC
-	few	TRBJ1-4	TRBV7-8	CASGSRTNEKLFF	TGTGCCAGCGGGAGTCGAACTAATGAAAAACTGTTTTTT
TRBD1	-	TRBJ1-2	TRBV19	CASKRDRANGYTF	TGTGCCAGTAAAAGGGACAGGGCGAATGGCTACACCTTC
-	-	TRBJ2-2	TRBV6-5	CASSYWGGTGELFF	TGTGCCAGCAGTTATTGGGGCGGCACCGGGGAGCTGTTTTTT
-	-	TRBJ2-7	TRBV9	CASSVAPGITYEQYF	TGTGCCAGCAGCGTAGCGCCAGGGATTACCTACGAGCAGTACTTC
-	-	TRBJ1-5	TRBV2	CASSEGGRASNQPQHF	TGTGCCAGCAGTGAAGGGGGCAGGGCTAGCAATCAGCCCCAGCATTTT